Below are 4 T cell receptor beta chains sequenced from a single sample in a study of PD-1 blockade in classical Hodgkin lymphoma. Autologous stem cell transplantation was followed by relapse in every patient, and brentuximab vedotin exposure varied. Generated by immunoSEQ multiplex PCR, the TCRdb table keeps only in-frame clones and is missing some. The table records about 15,000 clones, about 83% of them present only once. Sequenced here: peripheral blood mononuclear cells (PBMCs), sampled at baseline. These receptors were taken from a human donor with classical Hodgkin lymphoma.

V is TRBV28 and J is TRBJ2-1, with 10 bases aligning to TRBD2. CDR1 is MDHEN and CDR2 is SYDVKM in the germline V gene. This CDR3 comprises 15 residues. Trimming took 3 bases from V and 5 from J; bases not matched to a gene: 4. This CDR3 is CASSFRSGRDNEQFF. The CDR3 region has the DNA TGTGCCAGCAGTTTTAGGAGCGGGAGGGACAATGAGCAGTTCTTC.

This chain uses TRBV4-2 with TRBJ2-5, with 15 bases lining up with TRBD2. V gave up 4 bases and J gave up 2 bases; unmatched junction bases: 2. CDR1 LGHNA and CDR2 YNFKEQ come from the germline V gene. This CDR3 is 16 amino acids long. The CDR3 nucleotides read TGTGCCAGCAGCCCCGGGACTAGCGGGGGGCAAGAGACCCAGTACTTC. Protein: CASSPGTSGGQETQYF.

The chain has TRBV7-8 and TRBJ1-5; tentatively, D is TRBD1 (6 bases). This CDR3 has 13 amino acids. V dropped 6 bases and J dropped 9 bases, with 15 bases sitting between them. Germline values: CDR1 SGHVS, CDR2 FQNEAQ. DNA of the CDR3: TGTGCCAGCAGTCCTGCCAGGGGACGGCCCCAGCATTTT. It encodes CASSPARGRPQHF.

This chain connects TRBV4-1 to TRBJ1-6, with 11 bases that match TRBD1. The CDR3 is made up of 14 amino acids. Trimming removed 4 bases from V and 10 bases from J; junction bases left unmatched: 3. The germline V gene encodes CDR1 MGHRA and CDR2 YSYEKL. The CDR3 DNA sequence: TGCGCCAGCAGCCCGGGACAGGGGGGCTCACCCCTCCACTTT. Amino acids: CASSPGQGGSPLHF.